The next 8 T cell receptor beta chains were all read from a single sample in a study of T cells in Graves' hyperthyroidism and ophthalmopathy. RNA transcripts provided the source from which TCR beta CDR3 regions were amplified. RT-PCR in the first round (using the HTBI primer set) targeted the TCR CDR3. TCRdb fed the multiplex PCR reads into MiXCR, producing one record per CDR3 protein. The sample has 480,000 or so distinct CDR3 sequences; approximately 48% are singletons. The material sequenced was peripheral blood or thyroid tissue (not recorded which). These receptors all come from an adult woman with Graves' disease, either hyperthyroidism or ophthalmopathy (not recorded which).

The chain combines TRBV7-9 with TRBJ2-7; D is possibly TRBD1 (6 bases). The CDR3 sequence is 15 residues long. The V gene lost 3 bases and the J gene lost 1 base, with 13 bases spanning the gap. CDR1 and CDR2 (germline): SEHNR, FQNEAQ (reference sequence). The CDR3 protein is CASSLPAGTSYEQYF. The CDR3 nucleotides are TGTGCCAGCAGCTTGCCGGCAGGGACATCCTACGAGCAGTACTTC.

The J gene is TRBJ1-2, the V gene TRBV10-3, with D maybe TRBD1 (5 bases). Germline V gene lookup returns CDR1 ENHRY and CDR2 SYGVKD. The ends were cut back, 7 bases at V and 7 bases at J, with 10 bases in the middle. The CDR3 contains 11 residues. In DNA form, the CDR3 reads TGTGCCATCATGCCAGGGAGTGGCTACACCTTC. It translates to CAIMPGSGYTF.

About this clonotype itself: An end of the junction does not agree with germline; a read error may underlie this. V usage is TRBV14 and J usage is TRBJ1-6, with 9 bases matching TRBD1. This CDR3 comprises 15 residues. The germline gives CDR1 SGHDN, CDR2 FVKESK. The CDR3 region has the DNA TGTGCCAGCAGCCCCACAGGGGGCTATGATTCACCCCTCCACTTT. This encodes CASSPTGGYDSPLHF.

This chain uses TRBV10-3 with TRBJ1-3; D is ambiguous. V was trimmed by 10 bases and J by 4 bases, leaving 8 bases between them. Germline CDR1 and CDR2: ENHRY and SYGVKD. This CDR3 is built from 11 residues. CDR3 protein: CASTHGNTIYF. The CDR3 DNA follows: TGTGCCAGCACCCACGGAAACACCATATATTTT.

The chain uses TRBV15 and TRBJ1-5; D uncertain. The length of the CDR3 is 14 residues. Germline-derived CDR1 and CDR2 are LNHNV and YYDKDF (reference sequence). V gave up 2 bases and J gave up 4 bases, with 9 bases separating them. The chain's CDR3 is CATSRFRANQPQHF. CDR3 nucleotides: TGTGCCACCAGCAGATTTAGGGCAAATCAGCCCCAGCATTTT.

This clonotype was found many times. A read error may be the cause here, since a much bigger clone is one base away. The chain employs TRBV7-2 and TRBJ2-7; D unclear. The V gene lost 4 bases and the J gene lost 2 bases, with 3 bases spanning the gap. The V gene's germline CDR1 is SGHTA and CDR2 FQGNSA. This CDR3 has 11 amino acids. The CDR3 nucleotides read TGTGCCAGCAGCTGGGCCTACGAGCAGTACTTC. Protein: CASSWAYEQYF.

The V gene is TRBV6-6, the J gene TRBJ1-1; 8 bases agree with TRBD1. Trimming cost V 6 bases and J 10 bases; bases outside gene matches: 10. The CDR3 has 13 amino acids. Per germline, CDR1 MNHNY and CDR2 SVGAGI (reference sequence). The CDR3 sequence: CASRDGQGSPAFF. The CDR3 nucleotides are TGTGCCAGCAGGGACGGACAGGGTTCCCCAGCTTTCTTT.

In this sample, this clonotype turned up many times. The chain combines TRBV28 with TRBJ1-2; D is unclear. The CDR3 runs to 12 residues. Germline V gene lookup returns CDR1 MDHEN and CDR2 SYDVKM. Trimming took 3 bases from V and 8 from J, leaving 10 bases between them. CDR3 amino acids: CASSFRGYGYTF. The CDR3 DNA sequence: TGTGCCAGCAGTTTTCGAGGGTACGGCTACACCTTC.